The 32 T cell receptor beta chains presented below share a single source sample, sequenced in a study of cytomegalovirus exposure and HLA in healthy donors. PCR primers comprised 60 Vbeta and 13 Jbeta primers. This table comes from immunoSEQ multiplex PCR, and its TCRdb copy is limited to in-frame clones, with some not included. The table shows 150,000 to 200,000 clones, with 60% to 85% occurring only once. The sequencing sample was made of PBMCs. The receptors shown here come from a man in his fifties or sixties in good health and CMV-seropositive.

This clone was detected a few times. The chain combines TRBV27 with TRBJ1-6; D not resolved. The germline gives CDR1 MNHEY, CDR2 SMNVEV (reference sequence). This CDR3 spans 15 amino acids. The V gene lost 3 bases and the J gene lost 0 bases, with 6 bases spanning the gap. The CDR3 DNA is TGTGCCAGCAGTTTGTGGAGCTCCTATAATTCACCCCTCCACTTT. Protein sequence: CASSLWSSYNSPLHF.

This clone came up once. V usage is TRBV4-1 and J usage is TRBJ1-2; tentatively, D is TRBD1 (5 bases). Trimming stripped 0 bases from V and 8 bases from J, with 22 bases between. The CDR3 consists of 17 residues. CDR1 is MGHRA, CDR2 YSYEKL, per germline. The CDR3 region has the DNA TGCGCCAGCAGCCAAGACTCCGGCAGGGCGCAAGAAGGCGGCTACACCTTC. This codes for CASSQDSGRAQEGGYTF.

This clone has just one count. The chain employs TRBV13 and TRBJ1-1, with TRBD1 matching 9 bases. The CDR3 is made up of 14 amino acids. The ends lost 5 bases at V and 5 bases at J; junction bases unmatched: 6. CDR1 PRHDT and CDR2 FYEKMQ come from the germline V gene (reference sequence). The CDR3 spells CASSPRQGGTEAFF. The CDR3, as DNA: TGTGCCAGCAGCCCCCGACAGGGGGGAACTGAAGCTTTCTTT.

This clone showed up just once. The chain recombines TRBV4-1 with TRBJ1-1; 8 bases map to TRBD1. V shed 5 bases and J 6 bases; nucleotides not matched to a gene: 26. Germline V gives CDR1 MGHRA, CDR2 YSYEKL. This CDR3 is 20 amino acids long. The CDR3 region has the DNA TGCGCCAGCAGCAGACCGTTAGGGGAGACAGGGGCTAGGAGGGGCGCTGAAGCTTTCTTT. Encoded protein: CASSRPLGETGARRGAEAFF.

This chain uses TRBV14 with TRBJ1-2; D not certain. CDR3 length: 15 residues. Trimming shortened V by 0 bases and J by 4 bases, and 12 bases separated the two germline ends. Germline CDR1 is SGHDN and CDR2 is FVKESK. This chain's CDR3 is CASSQEGSSSYGYTF. The CDR3 DNA reads as TGTGCCAGCAGCCAAGAAGGAAGTTCTAGCTATGGCTACACCTTC.

This chain uses TRBV5-1 with TRBJ1-1, with 7 bases fitting TRBD1. The germline V gene encodes CDR1 SGHRS and CDR2 YFSETQ. The CDR3 runs 17 residues. V shed 1 base, J shed 3 bases, and the junction held 12 bases outside the gene matches. CDR3 loop: CASSLPTGLVRDTEAFF. CDR3 in DNA: TGCGCCAGCAGCTTGCCGACAGGGCTGGTTAGGGACACTGAAGCTTTCTTT.

J is TRBJ1-1 and V is TRBV7-9; D is unresolved. With 4 bases removed from V and 2 bases from J, the gap between germline ends came to 11 bases. Germline-derived CDR1 and CDR2 are SEHNR and FQNEAQ (reference sequence). The CDR3 totals 14 residues. The CDR3 region is CASSSRGVNTEAFF. DNA of the CDR3: TGTGCCAGCAGCTCCCGCGGGGTAAACACTGAAGCTTTCTTT.

The sample holds one count of this clone. The chain couples TRBV5-4 to TRBJ1-1, with D perhaps TRBD1 (5 bases). The CDR3 length is 15 residues. Trimming removed 3 bases from V and 0 bases from J, with 12 bases in between. CDR1 and CDR2 (germline): SGHNT, YYREEE (reference sequence). Here the CDR3 reads CASSSADRMNTEAFF. CDR3 sequence (DNA): TGTGCCAGCAGCTCGGCTGACAGAATGAACACTGAAGCTTTCTTT.

A few counts support this clone. This chain joins TRBV4-3 and TRBJ2-6, with a weak D call TRBD1 (7 bases). The CDR3 loop spans 22 amino acids. Germline CDR1 is LGHNA and CDR2 is YSLEER. V was shortened by 0 bases and J by 0 bases, with 24 bases between the two germline ends. The chain's CDR3 is CASSQDILRRDSLFSGANVLTF. Written as DNA, the CDR3 is TGCGCCAGCAGCCAAGATATCTTAAGGCGGGACAGTCTTTTCTCTGGGGCCAACGTCCTGACTTTC.

A remark on this clone: This CDR3 is also generated by other DNA sequences in the sample. The rearrangement links TRBV2 to TRBJ2-5; D is perhaps TRBD1 (5 bases). V was cut by 4 bases and J by 5 bases, with 11 bases left in between. The CDR3 sequence is 13 residues long. From germline, CDR1 is SNHLY and CDR2 FYNNEI. CDR3 residues: CASSGGRGETQYF. The CDR3 nucleotides read TGTGCCAGCAGTGGGGGTAGGGGCGAGACCCAGTACTTC.

This chain connects TRBV5-4 to TRBJ2-1; 10 nucleotides agree with TRBD2. V dropped 0 bases and J dropped 2; count of bases not matched to a gene: 2. CDR3 length: 16 amino acids. CDR1 and CDR2 from the germline V gene are SGHNT and YYREEE (reference sequence). The CDR3 nucleotides are TGTGCCAGCAGCTTGGAAAGCGGGGGGGCCTACAATGAGCAGTTCTTC. Translating it yields CASSLESGGAYNEQFF.

This clone appeared once. This rearrangement joins TRBV19 to TRBJ2-6; possibly TRBD1 for D (5 bases). Between the trimmed V and J ends, which lost 3 bases and 6 bases, there was a span of 9 bases. CDR1 is LNHDA and CDR2 is SQIVND in the germline V gene (reference sequence). This CDR3 region has 14 residues. The CDR3 region is CASSISRVANVLTF. The CDR3 DNA is TGTGCCAGTAGTATTAGCAGGGTGGCCAACGTCCTGACTTTC.

The genes are TRBV27 and TRBJ2-1, with 10 bases identical to TRBD2. This CDR3 contains 18 residues. Germline CDR1 is MNHEY and CDR2 is SMNVEV (reference sequence). The V and J ends lost 3 bases and 0 bases, in that order; junction bases with no gene match: 8. The CDR3 is CASSFRAGGRGSYNEQFF. CDR3 nucleotides: TGTGCCAGCAGTTTTCGAGCGGGGGGGCGAGGCTCCTACAATGAGCAGTTCTTC.

This chain links TRBV18 with TRBJ2-4; D is uncertain. V was clipped by 3 bases and J by 0 bases, with 15 bases between them. Looked up from germline, CDR1 is KGHSH and CDR2 is LQKENI. The CDR3 totals 17 residues. In DNA form, the CDR3 reads TGTGCCAGCTCACCCCCCCTAGAAAAACTAGCCAAAAACATTCAGTACTTC. Translating gives CASSPPLEKLAKNIQYF.

The chain couples TRBV9 to TRBJ2-2; D gene uncertain. In germline, CDR1 is SGDLS, CDR2 YYNGEE. With 4 bases removed from V and 4 bases from J, the gap between germline ends came to 14 bases. The length of the CDR3 is 15 residues. The chain's CDR3 is CASSTIKGGTGELFF. The CDR3 bases are TGTGCCAGCAGCACGATCAAAGGCGGCACCGGGGAGCTGTTTTTT.

This clone was seen only a few times. The V and J genes are TRBV11-2 and TRBJ1-1; D is possibly TRBD1 (5 bases). V was clipped by 5 bases and J by 7 bases, with 11 bases between them. Germline V CDR1 and CDR2: SGHAT, FQNNGV. This CDR3 comprises 12 residues. In DNA form, the CDR3 reads TGTGCCAGCAGCCATCGGGGGTATGAAGCTTTCTTT. Translated: CASSHRGYEAFF.

The rearrangement joins TRBV30 to TRBJ1-3; tentative D call: TRBD1 (6 bases). Trimming took 2 bases from V and 0 from J, leaving 11 bases between them. Per the germline V gene, CDR1 is GTSNPN and CDR2 is SVGIG (reference sequence). There are 15 residues in the CDR3. This CDR3 reads CAWSSMGASGNTIYF. CDR3 coding DNA: TGTGCCTGGAGTAGTATGGGGGCCTCTGGAAACACCATATATTTT.

The chain recombines TRBV5-8 with TRBJ1-1; 9 positions match TRBD1. CDR1 and CDR2 from the germline V gene are SGHTS and YDEGEE. The CDR3 consists of 16 residues. Germline trimming cut 3 bases from V and 4 bases from J; bases unmatched to any gene: 10. The CDR3 protein is CASSSGTGLLGTEAFF. The CDR3 region has the DNA TGTGCCAGCAGCTCCGGGACAGGGTTGCTAGGCACTGAAGCTTTCTTT.

For this clone: The germline gene is not matched at one end of the junction; a read error may be the cause. This chain uses TRBV7-7 with TRBJ2-5, with a tentative D call TRBD2 (7 bases). Per germline, CDR1 SSHAT and CDR2 FNYEAQ (reference sequence). This CDR3 is built from 15 residues. The CDR3 DNA sequence: TGTGCTAGCAGCTTAGTCCAGGGGAGGGGAGAGACCCAGTACTTC. This codes for CASSLVQGRGETQYF.

This chain connects TRBV5-6 to TRBJ1-1; the match to TRBD1 covers 7 bases. The V gene's germline CDR1 is SGHDT and CDR2 YYEEEE. The CDR3 runs to 17 residues. V dropped 4 bases and J dropped 0; count of bases not matched to a gene: 12. The chain's CDR3 is CASSPGVQGILNTEAFF. CDR3 DNA sequence: TGTGCCAGCAGCCCGGGGGTACAGGGGATATTGAACACTGAAGCTTTCTTT.

The V gene is TRBV5-1, the J gene TRBJ1-2; 9 nucleotides align to TRBD1. There are 15 residues in the CDR3. CDR1 SGHRS and CDR2 YFSETQ come from the germline V gene. Losses at the gene ends were 4 bases for V and 4 bases for J; bases not matched to a gene: 8. CDR3 in amino acids: CASSPPDRGLYGYTF. The DNA for the CDR3 is TGCGCCAGCAGCCCCCCGGACAGGGGCCTCTATGGCTACACCTTC.

This chain uses TRBV4-3 with TRBJ2-3, with 9 bases that match TRBD2. Germline trimming cut 0 bases from V and 10 bases from J; bases unmatched to any gene: 5. Germline-derived CDR1 and CDR2 are LGHNA and YSLEER. The CDR3 contains 14 residues. CDR3 coding DNA: TGCGCCAGCAGCCAAGAACCAGCGGGGGGCCCGCAGTATTTT. Protein product: CASSQEPAGGPQYF.

The gene calls are TRBV10-3 and TRBJ2-3, with 8 nucleotides matching TRBD2. The V gene end was trimmed by 0 bases and the J gene end by 4 bases; junction bases not matched to a gene: 6. Germline lookup yields CDR1 ENHRY and CDR2 SYGVKD. The CDR3 is 16 amino acids. The CDR3 region has the DNA TGTGCCATCAGTGAGTCGACCCCGGGAGGGCCAGATACGCAGTATTTT. It codes for CAISESTPGGPDTQYF.

This clone appeared a single time. V and J are TRBV27 and TRBJ2-3, with D possibly being TRBD2 (6 bases). V lost 5 bases and J 6 bases, leaving 15 bases between the germline ends. Germline V gene sequence: CDR1 MNHEY, CDR2 SMNVEV (reference sequence). This CDR3 has 14 amino acids. The CDR3 sequence: CASSRLGGLDTQYF. The CDR3 region has the DNA TGTGCCAGCAGTCGACTCGGGGGATTGGATACGCAGTATTTT.

Comment on this clone: One end of the junction is discordant with germline, which a read error may explain. CDR3 DNA: TGTGCTAGCACCCAATTAACGGGGAATCAAGAGACCCAGTACTTC. Translation gives CASTQLTGNQETQYF. The chain couples TRBV7-7 to TRBJ2-5, with D tentatively TRBD2 (5 bases). From germline, CDR1 is SSHAT and CDR2 FNYEAQ (reference sequence). The CDR3 extends over 15 amino acids.

As DNA, the CDR3 is TGTGCCAGCAGAGCCCCGGGACAGGGTAGCTCACCCCTCCACTTT. Translation gives CASRAPGQGSSPLHF. The J gene is TRBJ1-6, the V gene TRBV6-1, with 9 bases lining up with TRBD1. The trim removed 6 bases at V and 10 bases at J, leaving 10 bases unmatched. The CDR3 has 15 residues. CDR1 and CDR2 (germline): MNHNS, SASEGT.

This clone was observed a few times. The chain is built from TRBV5-1 and TRBJ1-1; a possible D gene is TRBD1 (6 bases). The CDR3 sequence is 15 residues long. The germline V and J ends were trimmed by 1 base and 3 bases, with 13 bases remaining between them. The germline gives CDR1 SGHRS, CDR2 YFSETQ. CDR3 nucleotides: TGCGCCAGCAGCTTGCGGTCAGGGGAAGACACTGAAGCTTTCTTT. It translates to CASSLRSGEDTEAFF.

In this sample, this clone turned up once. V is TRBV1 and J is TRBJ1-2; TRBD1 is the table's D call and was not checked against the DNA. TRBV1 is listed as a pseudogene. CDR3 length: 15 amino acids. The CDR3 region is CTSSQVCGQPGGYTF. The CDR3 DNA reads as TGCACCAGCAGCCAAGTGTGCGGACAGCCCGGGGGCTACACCTTC.

J is TRBJ2-3 and V is TRBV5-4, with D perhaps TRBD1 (6 bases). The V and J ends lost 0 bases and 1 base respectively, with 9 bases between them. This CDR3 region has 15 residues. Germline loops: CDR1 SGHNT, CDR2 YYREEE (reference sequence). CDR3 region: CASSLAAGGTDTQYF. DNA of the CDR3: TGTGCCAGCAGCTTGGCCGCAGGGGGCACAGATACGCAGTATTTT.

This clone was seen more than once but under ten times. The V gene is TRBV6-1, the J gene TRBJ1-1; D remains ambiguous. With 6 bases removed from V and 3 bases from J, the gap between germline ends came to 14 bases. CDR1 is MNHNS and CDR2 is SASEGT in the germline V gene. This CDR3 spans 14 amino acids. Here the CDR3 DNA reads TGTGCCAGCAGAGGGCGGGGATCGGACACTGAAGCTTTCTTT. It encodes CASRGRGSDTEAFF.

This chain uses TRBV4-1 with TRBJ1-4; maybe TRBD1 (5 bases). Looked up from germline, CDR1 is MGHRA and CDR2 is YSYEKL. The CDR3 is 15 amino acids. V was shortened by 1 base and J by 6 bases, with 12 bases between the two germline ends. The CDR3 bases are TGCGCCAGCAGCCAAGCAACAGGAATTTATGAAAAACTGTTTTTT. Its protein product is CASSQATGIYEKLFF.

This clone has a single count. The chain links TRBV4-3 to TRBJ1-2, with 11 bases identical to TRBD1. Germline CDR1 is LGHNA and CDR2 is YSLEER. The V segment lost 4 bases and the J segment 6 bases; nucleotides outside the gene matches: 7. The CDR3 spans 15 residues. The CDR3 loop reads CASSPRTGGKDGYTF. The CDR3 DNA reads as TGCGCCAGCAGCCCCAGGACAGGGGGCAAGGATGGCTACACCTTC.